The source of this T cell receptor beta chain is a study of blood T cells in healthy people across ages (dated by TCRdb to the mid-2010s). As for the study more broadly: In model experiments, template switching captured about one uniquely barcoded TCR beta cDNA molecule for every two T cells. Using deep sequencing normalized with unique cDNA molecular identifiers, the study measured how TCR beta repertoire diversity changes with age. The donors were split into four age groups: young (average 16 years), middle-aged (around 40), aged (over 55) and long-lived (about 74). To avoid experimental bias, donors of different ages were randomly spread across the sequencing lanes. The study analyzed two additional independent replicas of 1 million unique cDNA reads from the same blood draw for two donors, one aged 18 to 29 and one aged 80 or older.

Donors were 30 to 45 systemically healthy Caucasian individuals from Russia aged roughly 6 to 100 years. Each donor gave around 9 milliliters of peripheral blood, collected into EDTA-treated Vacutainer tubes. Ficoll-Paque density-gradient centrifugation was used to isolate PBMCs, with at least 7 million obtained per sample. Total RNA, at least 5 micrograms per sample, was extracted from PBMCs with Trizol reagent. For every donor, flow cytometry on a PBMC aliquot measured the percentage of naive CD45RAhigh/CD27high T cells. Study-wide findings and limitations: The CMV infection status of donors was not known, potentially confounding age-related changes in expanded clonotypes. Bulk unsorted PBMC profiling prevented conclusive comparison of naive and antigen-experienced compartments. Observed TCR beta diversity per million T cells fell roughly linearly with age, and a significant reduction was already apparent by age around 39. Total diversity estimates from one million sequenced T cells were considered lower bounds and underestimates. The long-lived group showed more naive CD4+ T cells, fewer expanded clones and increased TCR diversity than the aged group, suggesting age selection. Observed TCR beta diversity correlated strongly with the percentage of naive T cells measured by flow cytometry.

This clonotype was seen only a few times. Its antigen target is currently unknown. There are no base qualities to consult, and no much larger clone falls within one base. Library construction relied on 5' RACE. TCRdb names Illumina HiSeq 2500 as the instrument used. A second roughly 6 to 12 cycle PCR used a sample-barcoded 5' primer and a J-beta primer mix. A template-switch 5' adaptor carrying 12 random nucleotides introduced a unique molecular identifier onto each TCR beta cDNA molecule. Each sample yielded at least 2.5 million CDR3-containing paired-end reads. The Mint cDNA synthesis kit, primed by a TRBC-specific oligonucleotide, was used to synthesize first-strand cDNA from all RNA. After uracil-DNA glycosylase treatment, a first 18-cycle PCR used universal primers M1SS and BC2_uni_R on all cDNA. The original methods were these. Normalization of each sample was performed by random selection of 1 million high-quality reads, each carrying a distinct molecular identifier. Instead of being binned into consensus sequences, reads with shared molecular identifiers were discarded. MiTCR, run with a Q25 quality threshold and the strictest error-elimination algorithm, handled CDR3 identification, clonotype clustering and error correction. A nonparametric unseen species model using Euler transformation provided a lower-bound estimate of total TCR beta diversity. TCRdb ran its own pipeline on the public reads, namely fastp trimming at Q25 and MiXCR clone calling, and kept in-frame beta chains. Entries are consolidated by CDR3 protein sequence, retaining the most common genes and DNA. Clone size and V and J calls follow TCRdb, not the original study. Here the sample has about 1.4 million distinct CDR3 sequences; roughly 60% occur a single time. The ten largest clones represent 6.7% of the sample.

The sequencing sample was made of blood. This TCR derives from a man aged 18 to 29 in good health.

The nucleotide sequence reads TGTGCCAGCAGTTTTCAGGGGCGGGATAACTATGGCTACACCTTC. This codes for CASSFQGRDNYGYTF. The chain is made from TRBV28 and TRBJ1-2, with TRBD1 tentatively as D gene (6 bases match). Including cysteine and phenylalanine, the CDR3 has 15 amino acids. Of all the DNA, just the CDR3 is kept, 45 bases in frame from base 1. Looking up the germline V gene yields CDR1 MDHEN and CDR2 SYDVKM. The germline ends are 12 bases apart after V is trimmed by 3 bases and J by 1 base.